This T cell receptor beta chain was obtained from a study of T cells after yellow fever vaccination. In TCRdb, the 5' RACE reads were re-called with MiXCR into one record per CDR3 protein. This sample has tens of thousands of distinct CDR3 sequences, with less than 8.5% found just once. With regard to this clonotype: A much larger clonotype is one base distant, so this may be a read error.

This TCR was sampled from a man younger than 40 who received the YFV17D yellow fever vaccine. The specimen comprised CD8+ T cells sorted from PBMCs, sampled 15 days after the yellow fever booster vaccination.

This CDR3 is CASEGRGMNTEAFF. Here the CDR3 DNA reads TGTGCCAGTGAAGGGAGAGGGATGAACACTGAAGCTTTCTTT. V and J are TRBV19 and TRBJ1-1, with no clear D. The CDR3 has 14 amino acids. Germline CDR1 LNHDA, CDR2 SQIVND (reference sequence). Trimming pared 8 bases from V and 0 bases from J, leaving 13 bases between.